This entry lists 16 T cell receptor beta chains sequenced from one sample in a study of technical replicates of blood from four donors. Repertoires were generated with immunoSEQ multiplex PCR, while TCRdb's copy carries only in-frame clones and drops some. The table records just over 80,000 clones, approximately 96% of them present only once. Sequenced input: T cells isolated from PBMCs. These receptors were collected from a human donor in good health.

This rearrangement joins TRBV19 to TRBJ1-2, with 7 positions matching TRBD1. Trimming removed 4 bases from V and 0 bases from J; junction bases left unmatched: 5. There are 15 residues in the CDR3. Germline CDR1 and CDR2: LNHDA and SQIVND (reference sequence). The CDR3 nucleotides are TGTGCCAGTAGTACGAACAGGGGCCCTAACTATGGCTACACCTTC. Translating gives CASSTNRGPNYGYTF.

The J gene is TRBJ2-1, the V gene TRBV30; 9 nucleotides align to TRBD2. The germline V gene has CDR1 GTSNPN and CDR2 SVGIG (reference sequence). The CDR3 consists of 13 residues. CDR3: CALTSGHYNEQFF. The CDR3 coding sequence is TGTGCTTTGACTAGCGGACATTACAATGAGCAGTTCTTC.

The chain carries TRBV5-1 and TRBJ2-3; weak D call: TRBD1 (6 bases). The CDR3 has 13 residues. CDR1 SGHRS and CDR2 YFSETQ come from the germline V gene. V was shortened by 4 bases and J by 8 bases, with 14 bases between the two germline ends. Here the CDR3 reads CASSIVQGTTQYF. CDR3 bases: TGCGCCAGCAGCATAGTACAGGGTACTACGCAGTATTTT.

The V gene is TRBV11-3, the J gene TRBJ2-1; TRBD2 matches at 12 bases. The CDR3 sequence is 17 residues long. V lost 4 bases, J lost 6 bases, and 10 bases stayed unmatched. The germline CDR1 and CDR2 sequences are SGHNT and YENEEA. The CDR3 nucleotides read TGTGCCAGCAGCTCCGGGACTAGCGGGTACATTACCAATGAGCAGTTCTTC. It encodes CASSSGTSGYITNEQFF.

This chain uses TRBV2 with TRBJ2-7; D not certain. Germline V gene data show CDR1 as SNHLY and CDR2 as FYNNEI. The CDR3 sequence is 11 residues long. V was clipped by 7 bases and J by 1 base, with 5 bases between them. The CDR3 protein is CASIVSYEQYF. The DNA for the CDR3 is TGTGCCAGCATAGTTTCCTACGAGCAGTACTTC.

The chain carries TRBV6-5 and TRBJ2-5; D not certain. V lost 0 bases, J lost 0 bases, and 5 bases lay in between. Germline V gives CDR1 MNHEY, CDR2 SVGAGI. CDR3 length equals 14 residues. CDR3 in DNA: TGTGCCAGCAGTTACTCTCCGTACCAAGAGACCCAGTACTTC. Encoded protein: CASSYSPYQETQYF.

CDR3 coding DNA: TGTGCCAGCAGTTCCACTAAGAGCTCTGGAAACACCATATATTTT. Amino acid sequence: CASSSTKSSGNTIYF. This chain links TRBV6-5 with TRBJ1-3; D uncertain. CDR1 is MNHEY and CDR2 is SVGAGI in the germline V gene. Trimming removed 4 bases from V and 0 bases from J, with 10 bases in between. This CDR3 comprises 15 residues.

J is TRBJ2-1 and V is TRBV28, with 10 bases identical to TRBD1. The V gene's germline CDR1 is MDHEN and CDR2 SYDVKM. The CDR3 extends over 16 amino acids. V gave up 5 bases and J gave up 7 bases; unmatched junction bases: 11. The CDR3 protein is CASSTPGQGIENEQFF. The DNA for the CDR3 is TGTGCCAGCAGTACTCCGGGACAGGGGATTGAAAATGAGCAGTTCTTC.

This clone was detected once. V usage is TRBV28 and J usage is TRBJ2-7; no clear D. This CDR3 has 16 amino acids. Germline V gene sequence: CDR1 MDHEN, CDR2 SYDVKM. Trimming took off 1 base at V and 2 bases at J, with 15 bases between the two ends. The CDR3 bases are TGTGCCAGCAGTTTATCCCGTAGGCGGCAAACCTACGAGCAGTACTTC. Amino acids: CASSLSRRRQTYEQYF.

The chain combines TRBV4-1 with TRBJ1-1; 8 positions agree with TRBD1. Germline lookup yields CDR1 MGHRA and CDR2 YSYEKL. This CDR3 region has 15 residues. Trimming took 7 bases from V and 10 from J; bases not matched to a gene: 17. The CDR3 is CASTSRTGPTMGAFF. The CDR3 DNA sequence: TGCGCCAGCACTTCCCGGACAGGGCCCACGATGGGAGCTTTCTTT.

J is TRBJ1-5 and V is TRBV19; D might be TRBD1 (6 bases). Between the trimmed V and J ends, which lost 7 bases and 1 base, there was a span of 11 bases. CDR1 is LNHDA and CDR2 is SQIVND in the germline V gene (reference sequence). This CDR3 spans 14 amino acids. This CDR3 is CASNEGVSNQPQHF. The DNA of the CDR3 is TGTGCCAGTAATGAGGGGGTAAGCAATCAGCCCCAGCATTTT.

The rearrangement joins TRBV28 to TRBJ1-2, with D tentatively TRBD1 (5 bases). V lost 3 bases to trimming and J lost 5 bases, with 16 bases between them. The CDR3 length is 15 residues. Germline V lookup: CDR1 MDHEN, CDR2 SYDVKM. The CDR3 region is CASSLSPGTYYGYTF. The DNA of the CDR3 is TGTGCCAGCAGTTTGTCCCCCGGGACTTATTATGGCTACACCTTC.

The chain is built from TRBV19 and TRBJ2-7; TRBD2 matches 8 bases. The germline gives CDR1 LNHDA, CDR2 SQIVND (reference sequence). J lost 4 bases, V lost 5 bases, and 7 bases had no gene match. CDR3 length equals 14 residues. CDR3 in amino acids: CASSAVAGLYEQYF. The CDR3 nucleotides are TGTGCCAGTAGTGCGGTAGCGGGACTATACGAGCAGTACTTC.

V and J are TRBV6-6 and TRBJ2-7, with 7 bases identical to TRBD2. The J segment lost 1 base and the V segment lost 6 bases, leaving 0 bases of the junction unmatched. The germline V gene has CDR1 MNHNY and CDR2 SVGAGI (reference sequence). The CDR3 runs 12 residues. This CDR3 is CASRRESYEQYF. In DNA form, the CDR3 reads TGTGCCAGCAGGCGGGAGTCCTACGAGCAGTACTTC.

The chain recombines TRBV5-1 with TRBJ2-1; 14 positions agree with TRBD2. The CDR3 covers 15 residues. Trimming removed 8 bases from V and 10 bases from J; junction bases left unmatched: 11. CDR1 is SGHRS, CDR2 YFSETQ, per germline. As DNA, the CDR3 is TGCGCCAGTGGGCCCGAGGGACTAGCGGGAGAGGAGCAGTTCTTC. Translating gives CASGPEGLAGEEQFF.

This chain uses TRBV6-1 with TRBJ2-7; 8 nucleotides agree with TRBD1. V lost 3 bases, J lost 4 bases, and 5 bases stayed unmatched. CDR3 size: 14 residues. Germline CDR1 reads MNHNS; CDR2 reads SASEGT. Written as DNA, the CDR3 is TGTGCCAGCAGTGAGGACAGGGAAATATACGAGCAGTACTTC. It yields the protein CASSEDREIYEQYF.